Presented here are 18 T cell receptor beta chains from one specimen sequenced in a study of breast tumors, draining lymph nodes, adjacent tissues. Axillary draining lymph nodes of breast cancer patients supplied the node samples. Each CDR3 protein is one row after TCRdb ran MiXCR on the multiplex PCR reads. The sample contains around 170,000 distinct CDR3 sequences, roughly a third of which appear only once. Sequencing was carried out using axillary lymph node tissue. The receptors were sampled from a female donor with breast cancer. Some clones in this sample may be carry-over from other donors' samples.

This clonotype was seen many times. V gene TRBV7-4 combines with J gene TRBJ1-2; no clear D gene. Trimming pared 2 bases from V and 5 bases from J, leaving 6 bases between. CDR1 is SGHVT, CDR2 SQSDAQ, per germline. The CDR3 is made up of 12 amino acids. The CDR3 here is CASSLMGYGYTF. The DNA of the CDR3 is TGTGCCAGCAGCTTAATGGGGTATGGCTACACCTTC.

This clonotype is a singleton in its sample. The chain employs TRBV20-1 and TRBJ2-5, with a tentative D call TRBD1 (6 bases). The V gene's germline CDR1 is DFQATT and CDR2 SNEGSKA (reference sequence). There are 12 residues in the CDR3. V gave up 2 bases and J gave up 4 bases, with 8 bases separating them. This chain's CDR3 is CSARRGGETQYF. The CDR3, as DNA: TGCAGTGCTAGACGAGGGGGAGAGACCCAGTACTTC.

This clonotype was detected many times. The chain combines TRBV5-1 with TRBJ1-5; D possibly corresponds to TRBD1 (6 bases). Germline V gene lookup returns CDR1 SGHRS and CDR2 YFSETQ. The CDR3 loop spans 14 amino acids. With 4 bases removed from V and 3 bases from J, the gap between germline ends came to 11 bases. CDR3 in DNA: TGCGCCAGCAGCCCGGGGGGCTCCAATCAGCCCCAGCATTTT. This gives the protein CASSPGGSNQPQHF.

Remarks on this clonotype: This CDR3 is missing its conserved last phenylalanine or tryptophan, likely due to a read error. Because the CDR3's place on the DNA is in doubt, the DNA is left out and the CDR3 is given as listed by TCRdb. CDR3 amino acids: CASSVGGLFY. The chain recombines TRBV9 with TRBJ1-4. The CDR3 has 10 amino acids, counting both end residues. The germline V gene encodes CDR1 SGDLS and CDR2 YYNGEE.

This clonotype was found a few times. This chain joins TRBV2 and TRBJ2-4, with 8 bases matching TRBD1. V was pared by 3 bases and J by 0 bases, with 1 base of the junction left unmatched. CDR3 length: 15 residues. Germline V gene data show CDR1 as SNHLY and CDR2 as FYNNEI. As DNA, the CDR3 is TGTGCCAGCAGTGACAGGGGGCCAGCCAAAAACATTCAGTACTTC. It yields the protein CASSDRGPAKNIQYF.

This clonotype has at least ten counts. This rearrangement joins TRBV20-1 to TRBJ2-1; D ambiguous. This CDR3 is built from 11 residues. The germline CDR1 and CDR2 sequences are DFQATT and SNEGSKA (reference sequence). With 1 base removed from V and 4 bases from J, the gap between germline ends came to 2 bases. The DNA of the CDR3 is TGCAGTGCTAGAGGATACAATGAGCAGTTCTTC. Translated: CSARGYNEQFF.

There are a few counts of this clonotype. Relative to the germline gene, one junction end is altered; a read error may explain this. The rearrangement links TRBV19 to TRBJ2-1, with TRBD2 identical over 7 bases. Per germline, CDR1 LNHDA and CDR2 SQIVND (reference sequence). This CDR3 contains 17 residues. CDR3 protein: CASHYNQRVSGYNEQSF. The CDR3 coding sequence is TGTGCCAGTCACTACAACCAACGGGTTAGCGGGTACAATGAGCAGTCCTTC.

The CDR3 DNA sequence: TGTGCCAGCAGCTTAGCGAGGGGTGAAGCTTTCTTT. It specifies CASSLARGEAFF. The chain links TRBV7-9 to TRBJ1-1; possibly TRBD1 for D (5 bases). The CDR3 is 12 residues long. CDR1 and CDR2 from the germline V gene are SEHNR and FQNEAQ (reference sequence). The V and J ends lost 0 bases and 7 bases respectively, with 6 bases between them.

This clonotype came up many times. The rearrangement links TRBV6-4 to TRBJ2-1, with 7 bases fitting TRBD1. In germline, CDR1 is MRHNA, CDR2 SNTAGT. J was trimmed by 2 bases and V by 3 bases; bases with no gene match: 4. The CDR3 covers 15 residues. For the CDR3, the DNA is TGTGCCAGCAGTGAAGGGGGCGCGACCTACAATGAGCAGTTCTTC. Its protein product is CASSEGGATYNEQFF.

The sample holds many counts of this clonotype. For the CDR3, the DNA is TGTGCCAGCAGCTTAGTTATAGACAGGGGGCGTGAAAAACTGTTTTTT. Translated, it gives CASSLVIDRGREKLFF. This chain connects TRBV7-2 to TRBJ1-4; 10 bases align to TRBD1. CDR1 is SGHTA and CDR2 is FQGNSA in the germline V gene. The trim removed 1 base at V and 7 bases at J, leaving 6 bases unmatched. The CDR3 has 16 residues. The whole variable domain, filled in from reference TRBV7-2 and TRBJ1-4, reads GAGVSQSPSNKVTEKGKDVELRCDPISGHTALYWYRQSLGQGLEFLIYFQGNSAPDKSGLPSDRFSAERTGGSVSTLTIQRTQQEDSAVYLCASSLVIDRGREKLFFGSGTQLSVL.

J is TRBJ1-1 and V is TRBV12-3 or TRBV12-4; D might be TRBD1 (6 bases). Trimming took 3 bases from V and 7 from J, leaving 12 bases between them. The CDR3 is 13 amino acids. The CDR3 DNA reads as TGTGCCAGCAGTTTCGGTGGGGGCTATGAAGCTTTCTTT. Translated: CASSFGGGYEAFF.

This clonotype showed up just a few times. The CDR3 nucleotides are TGTGCCAGCAGCCCGGGAGGGGGGGGGACTGAAGCTTTCTTT. Amino acid sequence: CASSPGGGGTEAFF. The chain joins TRBV4-2 to TRBJ1-1; weak D call: TRBD1 (6 bases). The CDR3 spans 14 residues. In germline, CDR1 is LGHNA, CDR2 YNFKEQ. Trimming shortened V by 4 bases and J by 5 bases, and 14 bases separated the two germline ends.

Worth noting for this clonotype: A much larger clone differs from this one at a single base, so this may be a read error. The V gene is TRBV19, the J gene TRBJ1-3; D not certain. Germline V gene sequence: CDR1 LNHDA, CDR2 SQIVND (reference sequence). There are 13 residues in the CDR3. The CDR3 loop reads CASKGQTGNAIYF. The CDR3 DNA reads TGTGCCAGTAAGGGCCAAACTGGAAACGCCATATATTTT.

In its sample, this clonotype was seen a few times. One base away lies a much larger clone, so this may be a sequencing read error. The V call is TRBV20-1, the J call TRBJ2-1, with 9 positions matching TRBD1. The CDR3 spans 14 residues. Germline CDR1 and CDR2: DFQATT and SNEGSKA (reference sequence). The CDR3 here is CSARDRVNYTEQFF. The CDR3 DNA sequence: TGCAGTGCGAGGGACAGGGTCAACTACACTGAGCAGTTCTTC.

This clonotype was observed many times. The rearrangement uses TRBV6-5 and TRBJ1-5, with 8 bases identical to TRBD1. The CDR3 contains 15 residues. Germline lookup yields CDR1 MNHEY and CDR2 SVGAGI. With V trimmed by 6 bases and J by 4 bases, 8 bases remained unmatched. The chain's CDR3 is CASSKKWTGNQPQHF. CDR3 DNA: TGTGCCAGCAGCAAAAAGTGGACAGGGAATCAGCCCCAGCATTTT.

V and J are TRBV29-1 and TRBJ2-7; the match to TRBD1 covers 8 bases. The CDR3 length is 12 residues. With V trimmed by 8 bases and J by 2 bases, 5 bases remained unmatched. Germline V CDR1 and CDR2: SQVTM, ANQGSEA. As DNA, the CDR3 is TGCAGCTCACGGACAGGGACCTACGAGCAGTACTTC. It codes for CSSRTGTYEQYF.

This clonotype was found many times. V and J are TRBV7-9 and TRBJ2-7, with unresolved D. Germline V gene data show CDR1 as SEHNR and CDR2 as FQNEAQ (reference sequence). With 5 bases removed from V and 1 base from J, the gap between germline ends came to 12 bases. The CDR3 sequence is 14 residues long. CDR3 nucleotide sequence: TGTGCCAGCAGCCCTACCCGAGAGTCCTACGAGCAGTACTTC. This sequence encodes CASSPTRESYEQYF.

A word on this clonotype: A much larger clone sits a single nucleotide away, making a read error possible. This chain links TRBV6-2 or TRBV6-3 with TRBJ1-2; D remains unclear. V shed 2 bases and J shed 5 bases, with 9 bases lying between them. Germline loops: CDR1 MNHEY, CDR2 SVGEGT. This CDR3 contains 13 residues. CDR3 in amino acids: CASSYDGRYGYTF. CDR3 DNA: TGTGCCAGCAGTTACGACGGGCGTTATGGCTACACCTTC.